This record looks at one T cell receptor beta chain sequence and its context. What antigen it recognizes has not been identified. Base qualities are not recorded, but no much larger clone differs from it by a single base. This specimen belongs to a study of blood T cell repertoires in COVID-19 (dated by TCRdb to 2020 to 2022). Study-wide context: The collaborator samples originated in the United States, Italy and Spain and spanned the acute and convalescent phases of COVID-19. The dataset comprised deeply sampled blood TCRbeta repertoires from subjects exposed to, actively infected with, or recovered from COVID-19. Where HLA class I and class II types were available, the types were taken from metadata supplied by the sample provider, not from assay-based typing. The sample metadata nearly always contained a de-identified subject ID, COVID-19 status, age in years and sex. The samples were drawn from two sources: the first 160 participants of the ongoing ImmuneRACE study, and 950 to 1,500 subjects contributed by 6 global collaborators. The prospective study material was composed of cDNA or gDNA derived from T cells, B-cell-depleted T cells, or PBMCs. The repertoires were released in a freely available public database meant as a resource for research on the immune response to SARS-CoV-2.

One collaborating source in Seattle enrolled patients while the patients were actively infected and followed the patients over time throughout the course of disease. Whole blood was collected in K2EDTA tubes by collaborating institutions according to the institutions' own protocols. Collaborator samples were shipped for TCRbeta analysis as frozen whole blood, isolated PBMCs, or DNA extracted from either sample type. Measured from the cysteine to the phenylalanine, the CDR3 is 15 residues long. Only the CDR3 DNA is retained, 45 bases long and in frame from the first base. CDR1 and CDR2 were assigned from the germline V gene as MNHEY and SVGAGI. Between the V and J ends, shortened by 8 bases and 3 bases respectively, the junction contains 17 bases. The research as a whole found: Clinical and demographic metadata were provided uncurated, with the amount varying by source and participant.

TCRbeta CDR3 regions were amplified from genomic DNA by means of the immunoSEQ Assay, a bias-controlled multiplex PCR. Per the original workflow: Nucleated cell counts per sample were estimated from amplification of reference gene primers within the assay. To quantify the absolute abundance of each unique TCRbeta CDR3 rearrangement, sequence reads were collapsed and filtered. For each sample, productive Simpson clonality was calculated as the square root of Simpson's diversity index over productive rearrangements. TCRdb retrieved this table from immuneACCESS and kept in-frame rearrangements only. Not all clones are present; in checked studies, unresolved V genes account for under half, and no reason is known for the remainder. D and trimming come from the DNA, and the V and J calls and clone size come from that table. This sample lists about 69,000 clones; approximately 80% were detected once. Roughly 15% of the sample lies in the top ten.

Sequencing was done on a sample of peripheral blood. The sequence is built from TRBV6-5 and TRBJ1-5, with a tentative D gene TRBD1 over 6 matching bases. The sequence was collected from a man aged 45-60 years with COVID-19, enrolled during active disease. In nucleotide form, the sequence is TGTGCCAGCCTAGACCAACAGGGATACAATCAGCCCCAGCATTTT. The resulting protein is CASLDQQGYNQPQHF.